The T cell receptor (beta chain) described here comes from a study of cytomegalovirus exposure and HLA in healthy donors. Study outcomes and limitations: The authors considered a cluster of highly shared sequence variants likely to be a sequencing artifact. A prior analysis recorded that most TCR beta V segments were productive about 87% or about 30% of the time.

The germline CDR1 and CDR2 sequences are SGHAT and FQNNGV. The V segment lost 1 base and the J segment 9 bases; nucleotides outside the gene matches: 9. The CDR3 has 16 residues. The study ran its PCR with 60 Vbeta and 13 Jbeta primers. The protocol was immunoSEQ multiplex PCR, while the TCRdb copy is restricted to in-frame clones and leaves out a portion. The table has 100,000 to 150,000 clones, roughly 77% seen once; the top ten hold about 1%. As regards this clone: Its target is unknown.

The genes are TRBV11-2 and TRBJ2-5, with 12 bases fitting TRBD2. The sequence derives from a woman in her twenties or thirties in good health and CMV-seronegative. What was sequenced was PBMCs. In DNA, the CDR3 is TGTGCCAGCAGCTTAGTCCCTAGCGGGAGGGTGGGGGCCCAGTACTTC. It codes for CASSLVPSGRVGAQYF.